This T cell receptor beta chain was sequenced in a study of blood T cell repertoires in COVID-19. Study as a whole: The samples span acute and convalescent COVID-19 from the United States, Italy and Spain. From T cells, B-cell-depleted T cells, or PBMCs came the material, which was cDNA or gDNA.

Original analysis: For nucleated cells, counts were estimated from reference gene primer amplification. TCRdb keeps only in-frame clones here, not all; method: immunoSEQ multiplex PCR. V, J and clone size reflect that table, while D and trimming were determined from the DNA. Of approximately 260,000 clones in the sample, about 80% are singletons; the top ten hold around 7.8%. The CDR3 consists of 12 residues. Germline lookup yields CDR1 MNHEY and CDR2 SMNVEV (reference sequence). Trimming left V 8 bases short and J 11 bases short, with 16 bases between. Sequenced sample: peripheral blood. The chain carries TRBV27 and TRBJ2-1; D not certain. The source of this sequence is a human donor in a cohort sampled during active COVID-19. CDR3: CASGVGVGQQFF. The CDR3 DNA reads TGTGCCAGCGGTGTCGGAGTTGGTCAGCAGTTCTTC.